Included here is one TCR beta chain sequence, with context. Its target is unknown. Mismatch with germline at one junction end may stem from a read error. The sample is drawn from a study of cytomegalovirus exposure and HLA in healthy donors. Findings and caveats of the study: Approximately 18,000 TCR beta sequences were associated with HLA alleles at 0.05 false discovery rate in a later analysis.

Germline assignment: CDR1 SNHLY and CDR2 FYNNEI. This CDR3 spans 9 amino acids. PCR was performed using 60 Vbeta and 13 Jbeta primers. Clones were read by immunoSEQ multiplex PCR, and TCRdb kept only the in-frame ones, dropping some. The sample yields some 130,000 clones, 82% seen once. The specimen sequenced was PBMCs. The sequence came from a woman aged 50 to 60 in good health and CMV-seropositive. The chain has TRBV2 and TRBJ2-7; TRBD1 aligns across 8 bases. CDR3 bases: TGTGCCACCCCGGGACAGGTCCACTTC. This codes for CATPGQVHF.